A single sample gave rise to the 15 T cell receptor beta chains below, sequenced in a study. Tregs were sorted as CD4+CD25+CD127-/low cells. Each CDR3 protein is one row after TCRdb ran MiXCR on the 5' RACE reads. The sample has tens of thousands of distinct CDR3 sequences, about a fifth seen once; the top ten hold 3.5% to 4.5%. Sample: Tregs sorted from a lymph node. All receptors come from a female donor with breast cancer.

The table lists this clonotype with a few counts. The chain combines TRBV30 with TRBJ1-1, with no clear D. Trimming took off 3 bases at V and 1 base at J, with 6 bases between the two ends. The V gene's germline CDR1 is GTSNPN and CDR2 SVGIG (reference sequence). The CDR3 is made up of 12 amino acids. CDR3 sequence reads: CAWSMENTEAFF. The CDR3 DNA is TGTGCCTGGAGCATGGAGAACACTGAAGCTTTCTTT.

About this clonotype: This may be a read error, as it is one base from a much larger clone. V usage is TRBV5-1 and J usage is TRBJ2-3; 7 nucleotides agree with TRBD2. From germline, CDR1 is SGHRS and CDR2 YFSETQ. The CDR3 sequence is 16 residues long. The junction had 11 bases not matched to a gene; V was cut back by 0 bases and J by 7 bases. CDR3 residues: CASSLGRERIEHTQYF. The CDR3 region has the DNA TGCGCCAGCAGCTTGGGGCGGGAGAGAATCGAACATACGCAGTATTTT.

V is TRBV7-9 and J is TRBJ2-1; 7 bases line up with TRBD1. The CDR3 runs 14 residues. The J segment lost 6 bases and the V segment lost 4 bases, leaving 6 bases of the junction unmatched. The germline V gene has CDR1 SEHNR and CDR2 FQNEAQ (reference sequence). The CDR3 region is CASSSPGQRNEQFF. For the CDR3, the DNA is TGTGCCAGCAGCTCTCCGGGACAGCGCAATGAGCAGTTCTTC.

This clonotype was detected a few times. An end of the junction differs from the germline gene, which may be a read error. Written as DNA, the CDR3 is TGTGCCAACAGCTCTATAGCGGCCCAAATGGGGGCCGAGCAGTTCTTC. Translated, it gives CANSSIAAQMGAEQFF. The gene calls are TRBV7-2 and TRBJ2-1; D could derive from TRBD1 or TRBD2 (6 bases each). The length of the CDR3 is 16 residues. Germline-derived CDR1 and CDR2 are SGHTA and FQGNSA.

This clonotype was picked up many times. The V and J genes are TRBV27 and TRBJ1-6, with D uncertain. Trimming took 7 bases from V and 5 from J, leaving 12 bases between them. Per germline, CDR1 MNHEY and CDR2 SMNVEV (reference sequence). CDR3 length: 14 amino acids. CDR3 region: CASKRNSNNSPLHF. The CDR3 DNA is TGTGCCAGCAAGAGAAACTCTAATAATTCACCCCTCCACTTT.

V is TRBV10-3 and J is TRBJ2-7; D not certain. Trimming cost V 6 bases and J 0 bases, with 12 bases left between them. Germline V gene sequence: CDR1 ENHRY, CDR2 SYGVKD. The length of the CDR3 is 14 residues. The CDR3: CAISPSADSYEQYF. CDR3 bases: TGTGCCATCAGCCCAAGCGCGGACTCCTACGAGCAGTACTTC.

Comments on this clonotype: At one boundary the junction diverges from the germline segment, which might be a read error. The gene calls are TRBV9 and TRBJ1-1, with unresolved D. Germline V gene sequence: CDR1 SGDLS, CDR2 YYNGEE. This CDR3 comprises 14 residues. The DNA for the CDR3 is TGTACCAGCAGCTCCCTTACTCAGAACACTGGAGCTTTCTTT. It translates to CTSSSLTQNTGAFF. The whole variable domain, remainder taken from reference TRBV9 and TRBJ1-1, is DSGVTQTPKHLITATGQRVTLRCSPRSGDLSVYWYQQSLDQGLQFLIQYYNGEERAKGNILERFSAQQFPDLHSELNLSSLELGDSALYFCTSSSLTQNTGAFFGQGTRLTVV.

In this sample, this clonotype turned up a few times. This chain connects TRBV20-1 to TRBJ2-7; no firm D call. Trimming removed 0 bases at V and 7 bases at J, with 16 bases between. Germline lookup yields CDR1 DFQATT and CDR2 SNEGSKA (reference sequence). This CDR3 is built from 14 residues. CDR3 sequence reads: CSARDLGQVGEQYF. CDR3 nucleotides: TGCAGTGCTAGAGATCTGGGCCAGGTGGGGGAGCAGTACTTC.

This chain connects TRBV20-1 to TRBJ2-7; 9 bases match TRBD2. Germline V gene sequence: CDR1 DFQATT, CDR2 SNEGSKA (reference sequence). The CDR3 runs 13 residues. The chain's CDR3 is CSALAGGIYEQYF. As DNA, the CDR3 is TGCAGCGCTCTGGCGGGAGGGATCTACGAGCAGTACTTC.

In this sample, this clonotype turned up many times. The genes are TRBV2 and TRBJ2-3, with unresolved D. This CDR3 spans 12 amino acids. Per germline, CDR1 SNHLY and CDR2 FYNNEI. V lost 7 bases to trimming and J lost 4 bases, with 9 bases between them. CDR3 amino acids: CASMSWADTQYF. The CDR3 coding sequence is TGTGCCAGCATGAGCTGGGCAGATACGCAGTATTTT.

This clonotype came up many times. The chain joins TRBV4-1 to TRBJ1-2, with D uncertain. Germline CDR1 MGHRA, CDR2 YSYEKL. The CDR3 length is 14 residues. Trimming cost V 1 base and J 4 bases, with 10 bases left between them. The CDR3 DNA sequence: TGCGCCAGCAGCCAAGGATGGCAAAGCTATGGCTACACCTTC. It encodes CASSQGWQSYGYTF.

This clonotype came up a few times. The rearrangement uses TRBV27 and TRBJ2-7, with 9 bases that match TRBD1. CDR1 and CDR2 from the germline V gene are MNHEY and SMNVEV (reference sequence). Trimming cost V 3 bases and J 6 bases; bases outside gene matches: 6. The CDR3 has 14 amino acids. CDR3 DNA: TGTGCCAGCAGTTTCCGGGACAGGGTTTTCGAGCAGTACTTC. It codes for CASSFRDRVFEQYF.

This rearrangement joins TRBV7-7 to TRBJ2-1, with D possibly matching TRBD2 (6 bases). The V gene's germline CDR1 is SSHAT and CDR2 FNYEAQ (reference sequence). The CDR3 is made up of 15 amino acids. The CDR3: CAGSLNPSAYNEQFF. DNA of the CDR3: TGTGCTGGCAGCTTAAACCCTAGCGCCTACAATGAGCAGTTCTTC.

As to this clonotype: Just one base apart from a much larger clone, this may be a read error. This chain joins TRBV6-5 and TRBJ2-2; 9 bases are a match to TRBD1. Germline V CDR1 and CDR2: MNHEY, SVGAGI. The CDR3 totals 15 residues. CDR3 sequence: CASSLGQGVTGELSF. CDR3 DNA: TGTGCCAGCAGTTTGGGACAGGGAGTCACCGGGGAGCTGTCTTTT.

Note on this clonotype: A much larger clone differs by one base, so this may be a read error. This chain joins TRBV4-1 and TRBJ1-2, with unresolved D. The CDR3 runs 14 residues. The germline gives CDR1 MGHRA, CDR2 YSYEKL. The CDR3 is CACSQETVNYGYTF. Here the CDR3 DNA reads TGCGCCTGCAGCCAAGAAACAGTCAACTATGGCTACACCTTC.